The following is a T cell receptor (beta chain) sequence with its context. The specificity of this receptor is unknown. The sample holds no much larger clone one base away, and base qualities are not on file. The cohort consisted of some 730 healthy bone marrow donors. Cohort members were all nominally healthy when sampled, although unrecorded immune exposures were likely present. The donor was CMV seronegative and belonged to the group of more than 300 seronegative cohort members. Each donor provided a peripheral blood sample, and peripheral blood mononuclear cells were used for TCR beta sequencing. The Qiagen DNeasy Blood Extraction Kit was used to extract genomic DNA from the blood cell samples. The data originate from a study of cytomegalovirus exposure and HLA in healthy donors (TCRdb year 2017). The study in broad terms: An earlier analysis of several hundred of the donors reported about 290 Gb of sequence data and around 120 million unique TCR beta sequences from about 180 million T cells. Along with the approximately 700-subject first cohort, a separate validation cohort of 120 different subjects was used. Donor age, sex, ethnicity and CMV serostatus were collected together with the repertoire data. About 300 gigabases of sequencing data and tens of millions of unique TCR sequences made up an early release that covered several hundred HLA-typed donors. The genetic ancestry cluster associated with self-reported Caucasian donors included about 84% of the 398 genotyped donors. In an earlier analysis of over 550 of the donors, high-throughput TCR beta sequencing was used to judge whether each TCR beta V gene segment behaved as functional or pseudogenic. Both class I and class II loci were covered by HLA typing, at four-digit resolution. To predict cytomegalovirus infection status, the study brought together high-throughput TCR immunosequencing, statistical association of individual TCRs with disease status, and machine learning. Among a few hundred genotyped donors of the cohort, an average of 235,054 unique TCR beta nucleotide sequences were sequenced per donor, around 18% of them non-productive. All discovery cohort repertoires had been generated on a single sequencing platform. To study patterns of TCR occurrence, a later analysis re-analyzed previously published TCR beta repertoires from 666 donors and added high-resolution HLA genotyping. The study aimed to test whether cataloging public T cell receptors could reveal signatures of past pathogen exposure. Four or five DR-DQ haplotypes were treated as single units for association and clustering because of strong linkage in the cohort. Rather than drawing on any new phenotypic data, the later analysis identified candidate immune exposures from TCR beta sequences and the way those sequences occurred across donors. Typing coverage differed by locus: A, B, C, DRB1 and DQB1 were typed in roughly 629-640 donors, DQA1 in 500 to 550, DPA1 in approximately 610, and DPB1 in 450 to 490. The study used immunosequencing to profile the T cell repertoires of more than 650 subjects and linked those repertoires to cytomegalovirus serostatus. In a later genetic analysis, genome-wide SNP genotypes for about 60% of the 666 donors were used, and that subset was treated as a discovery cohort. What the authors observed across the whole study: Because counts were too low, some 16 rarely observed V segments, including chromosome 9 orphons, were excluded from the earlier analysis of some 540 of the donors. The only immune exposure information available for the cohort was CMV serostatus. Linkage disequilibrium might explain the correlated functional status among segregating V segments, but an unknown experimental factor could not be excluded. Cytomegalovirus status was reported to be diagnosed by the classifier with high specificity and sensitivity in both the original and validation cohorts. At a false discovery rate of 0.05, a later analysis linked around 15,000 TCR beta sequences to specific HLA alleles. The study listed 164 TCR beta chains as associated with cytomegalovirus. Most TCR sequences were seen in very few donors, while some public TCRs were found in many individuals. The cohort was sequenced for TCR beta chains only, and without alpha or paired-chain data the features that could be detected were limited. In a later analysis, TCR association rates were found to vary across HLA loci, with the most associated TCRs seen for DRB1 alleles and the fewest for HLA-C alleles. In vitro tests confirmed that a few of the cytomegalovirus-associated TCR beta chains recognize cytomegalovirus antigens. A later analysis found that HLA-associated TCR beta chains were more clonally expanded and had lower generation probabilities than equally common non-associated chains. Some IMGT-functional V segments, including TRBV6-2 and TRBV6-3, could not be told apart with the 87-base-pair reads, so those segments were excluded. The presence/absence analyses assumed that sequencing depth was roughly uniform across donors, and that assumption may not be true. A later analysis reported that several top co-occurrence clusters appeared linked to parvovirus B19, influenza, CMV and Epstein-Barr virus. A further reported finding was that TCR beta sequences accurately predicted the HLA-A and HLA-B alleles for most subjects in the first cohort. A later analysis found that most CMV-associated TCR beta chains appeared HLA-restricted, with HLA associations seemingly driven largely by CMV exposure. Assigning TCR associations to individual alleles was difficult when HLA alleles, especially DR and DQ, strongly co-occurred. In an earlier analysis of approximately 590 of the donors, most TCR beta V segments were observed in productive rearrangements about 90% or about 30% of the time, broadly matching IMGT annotations. Because HLA typing was missing for some donors at each locus, association tests included only the typed subset. The authors suggested that the approach could potentially be extended to other disease states and immunological phenotypes. According to a later genetic analysis, donors in an Asian-associated ancestry cluster had fewer N-insertions in productive TCRs than the roughly 700-donor mean. In a later genetic analysis, a missense DCLRE1C variant was associated with V-gene and J-gene trimming of TCR beta chains, and the association was replicated in an independent cohort. A cluster of highly shared sequence variants was judged likely to be a technical artifact of the sequencing pipeline.

The CDR3 covers 17 residues, taking in both the cysteine and the phenylalanine. Only the CDR3 DNA is retained, 51 bases long and in frame from the first base. Looking up the germline V gene yields CDR1 SGHTA and CDR2 FQGNSA. V has 4 bases trimmed and J has 6 bases trimmed; junction bases matching no gene number 11. The library came from the immunoSEQ multiplex PCR assay. A mixture of 60 forward primers for TCR Vbeta segments and 13 reverse primers for TCR Jbeta segments was used in the multiplex PCR. Amplification of the CDR3 region of rearranged TCR beta genes was performed with a multiplex PCR assay on genomic DNA. The Illumina HiSeq System was used to sequence the amplified TCR beta libraries as 87-base-pair reads. As for the original processing: A later analysis counted approximately 74 million unique TCR beta chains across the 500 to 850 repertoires, and some 11 million of these chains were shared by at least two donors. To remove PCR and sequencing errors, raw reads were error-corrected and collapsed into unique sequences using a nearest-neighbor algorithm that merged closely related sequences. To assign V, D and J gene segments, CDR3 sequences were aligned to IMGT reference sequences. For a sequence to be retained, a match of at least six nucleotides to both a V gene segment and a J gene segment was required. Rearrangements were classified as productive when the CDR3 lacked stop codons and remained in frame with V and J, and all other rearrangements were classified as non-productive. CDR3 was defined by IMGT convention, running from the second conserved V-encoded cysteine to the conserved J-encoded phenylalanine. The earlier analysis of more than 450 of the donors excluded sequences that lacked an unambiguous match to a single V gene segment. An earlier analysis of a few hundred of the donors classified V segments as functional when productive rearrangements were above 56.7% and as segregating when the standard deviation between donors was above 5%. A statistical classification framework was developed to diagnose cytomegalovirus status using the catalog of TCR beta chain sequences. V and J gene assignment, in a later analysis, came from comparing TCR nucleotide sequences with IMGT/GENE-DB human TR gene sequences. A later analysis assigned CDR3 sequences and most-parsimonious VDJ recombination scenarios with the TCRdist pipeline. In a later analysis, each TCR beta chain was defined by its CDR3 amino acid sequence together with its V-gene family, and reads without a unique V-gene family were excluded. To address suspected cross-contamination and a sequencing artifact, a later analysis removed under 600 highly shared, low-generation-probability nucleotide sequences. A later analysis calculated a clonal expansion index for each public chain from normalized within-repertoire ranks of inferred template counts. In a later analysis, generation probabilities were computed using a VDJ recombination model fitted to out-of-frame rearrangements, and the results were checked against IGoR. Hypergeometric tests were used in a later analysis to score TCR-TCR, TCR-HLA and TCR-CMV co-occurrence, with a repertoire-size bias correction applied to the TCR pairs. In a later analysis, false discovery rates were estimated by permuting HLA or CMV assignments 20 times. In a later analysis, co-occurring TCRs were grouped with DBSCAN, and TCRdist sequence similarity was added when clustering was performed within HLA-allele-positive subsets. Co-occurrence clustering excluded repertoires with fewer than 30,000 or more than 120,000 public chains, plus five with anomalous nucleotide sharing. In its TCRdb copy, this immuneACCESS table keeps in-frame sequences only and misses some clones. Where compared with another copy, unresolved V genes explain less than half of these, and the others have no known cause. V, J and clone size are taken as reported in that table, and D and trimming were inferred from the DNA itself. In this sample the table shows 95,000 to 110,000 clones, around 61% of which occur a single time. Less than 3.5% of the sample comes from the top ten.

This receptor was obtained from a woman between 50 and 59 years old in good health and CMV-seronegative. The specimen was PBMCs. Recombination connected TRBV7-2 to TRBJ2-1; TRBD2 lines up with 11 middle nucleotides. The encoded CDR3 is CASSSSASSGRPNEQFF. At the DNA level, the sequence is TGTGCCAGCAGCTCCTCGGCTTCTAGCGGGAGGCCCAATGAGCAGTTCTTC.